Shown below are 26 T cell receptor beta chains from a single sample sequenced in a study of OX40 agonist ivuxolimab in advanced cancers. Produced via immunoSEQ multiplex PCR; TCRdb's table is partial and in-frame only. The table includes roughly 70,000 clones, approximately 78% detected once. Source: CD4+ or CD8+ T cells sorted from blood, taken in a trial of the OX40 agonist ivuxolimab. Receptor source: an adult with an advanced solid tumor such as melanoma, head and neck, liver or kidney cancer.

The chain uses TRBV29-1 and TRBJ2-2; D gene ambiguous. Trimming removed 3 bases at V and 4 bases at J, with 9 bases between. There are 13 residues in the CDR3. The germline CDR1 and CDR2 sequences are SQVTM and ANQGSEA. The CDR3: CSVDFRSTGELFF. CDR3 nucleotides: TGCAGCGTTGATTTCAGGAGCACCGGGGAGCTGTTTTTT.

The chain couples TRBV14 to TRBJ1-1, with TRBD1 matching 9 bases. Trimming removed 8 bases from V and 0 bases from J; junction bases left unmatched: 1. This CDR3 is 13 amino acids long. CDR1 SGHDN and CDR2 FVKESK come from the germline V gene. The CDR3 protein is CASGTGMNTEAFF. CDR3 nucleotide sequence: TGTGCCAGCGGGACAGGGATGAACACTGAAGCTTTCTTT.

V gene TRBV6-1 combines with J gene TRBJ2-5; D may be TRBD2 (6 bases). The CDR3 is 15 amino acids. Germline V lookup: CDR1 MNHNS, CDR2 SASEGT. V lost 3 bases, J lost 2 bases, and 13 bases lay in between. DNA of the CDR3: TGTGCCAGCAGTGACTGGGCGGGGACTCAAGAGACCCAGTACTTC. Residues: CASSDWAGTQETQYF.

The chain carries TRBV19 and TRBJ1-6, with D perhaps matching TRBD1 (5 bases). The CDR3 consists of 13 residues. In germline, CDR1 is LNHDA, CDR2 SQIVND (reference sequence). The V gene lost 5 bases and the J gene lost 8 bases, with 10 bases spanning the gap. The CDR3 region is CASSVLGDSPLHF. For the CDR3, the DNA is TGTGCCAGTAGTGTTTTGGGGGATTCACCCCTCCACTTT.

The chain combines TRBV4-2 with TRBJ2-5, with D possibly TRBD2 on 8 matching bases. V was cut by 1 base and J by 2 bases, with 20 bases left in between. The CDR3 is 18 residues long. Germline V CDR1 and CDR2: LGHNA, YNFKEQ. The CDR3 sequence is CASSQARGAGGDQETQYF. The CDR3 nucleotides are TGTGCCAGCAGCCAAGCCAGGGGGGCGGGGGGCGATCAAGAGACCCAGTACTTC.

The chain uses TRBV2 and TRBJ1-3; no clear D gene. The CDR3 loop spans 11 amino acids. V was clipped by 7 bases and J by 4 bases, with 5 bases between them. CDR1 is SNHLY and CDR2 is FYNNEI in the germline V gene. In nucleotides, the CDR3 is TGTGCCAGCACGAGGGGAAACACCATATATTTT. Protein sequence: CASTRGNTIYF.

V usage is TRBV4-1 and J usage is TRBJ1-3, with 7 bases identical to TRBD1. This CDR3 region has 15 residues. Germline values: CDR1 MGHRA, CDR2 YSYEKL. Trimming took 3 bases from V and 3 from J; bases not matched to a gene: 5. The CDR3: CASSQNRDSGNTIYF. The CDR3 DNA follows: TGCGCCAGCAGCCAGAACCGGGACAGTGGAAACACCATATATTTT.

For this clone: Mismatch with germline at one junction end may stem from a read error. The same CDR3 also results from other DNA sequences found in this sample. The DNA for the CDR3 is TGTGCCAGCAGCCTAGCAGGAGATAGCAATCAGCCCCAGCATTTT. This codes for CASSLAGDSNQPQHF. The chain is built from TRBV7-9 and TRBJ1-5; D is ambiguous. This CDR3 comprises 15 residues. CDR1 and CDR2 from the germline V gene are SEHNR and FQNEAQ (reference sequence).

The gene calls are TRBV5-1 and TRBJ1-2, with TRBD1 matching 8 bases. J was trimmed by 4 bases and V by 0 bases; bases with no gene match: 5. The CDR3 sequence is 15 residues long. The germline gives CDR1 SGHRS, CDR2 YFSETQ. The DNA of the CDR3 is TGCGCCAGCAGCTTGGCGGCAGGGGGCGCCTATGGCTACACCTTC. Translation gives CASSLAAGGAYGYTF.

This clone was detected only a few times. Written as DNA, the CDR3 is TGTGCCAGCAAACCCTGGGGGACTAGCGGCGAGCAGTACTTC. Protein sequence: CASKPWGTSGEQYF. The J gene is TRBJ2-7, the V gene TRBV2; 11 bases align to TRBD2. The V segment lost 7 bases and the J segment 6 bases; nucleotides outside the gene matches: 8. Germline lookup yields CDR1 SNHLY and CDR2 FYNNEI. The CDR3 runs to 14 residues.

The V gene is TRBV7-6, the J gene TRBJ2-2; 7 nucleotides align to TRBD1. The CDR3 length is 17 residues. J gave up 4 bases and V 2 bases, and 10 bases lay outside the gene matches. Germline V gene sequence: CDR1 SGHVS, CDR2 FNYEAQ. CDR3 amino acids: CASSLSNRGPATGELFF. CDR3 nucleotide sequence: TGTGCCAGCAGCTTATCAAACAGGGGCCCCGCCACCGGGGAGCTGTTTTTT. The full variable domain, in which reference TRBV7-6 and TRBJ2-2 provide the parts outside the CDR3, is GAGVSQSPRYKVTKRGQDVALRCDPISGHVSLYWYRQALGQGPEFLTYFNYEAQQDKSGLPNDRFSAERPEGSISTLTIQRTEQRDSAMYRCASSLSNRGPATGELFFGEGSRLTVL.

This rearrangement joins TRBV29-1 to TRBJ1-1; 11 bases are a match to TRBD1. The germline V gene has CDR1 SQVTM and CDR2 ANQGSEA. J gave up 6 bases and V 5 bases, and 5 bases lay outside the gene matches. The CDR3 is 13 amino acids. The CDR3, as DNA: TGCAGCGTTCACGGACAGGGGGCCGCTGAAGCTTTCTTT. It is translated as CSVHGQGAAEAFF.

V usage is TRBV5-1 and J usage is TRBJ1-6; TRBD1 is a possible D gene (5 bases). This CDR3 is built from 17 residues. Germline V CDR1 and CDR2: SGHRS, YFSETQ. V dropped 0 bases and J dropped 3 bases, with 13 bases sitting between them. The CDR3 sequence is CASSLAGGELYNSPLHF. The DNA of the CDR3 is TGCGCCAGCAGCTTGGCCGGGGGGGAACTCTATAATTCACCCCTCCACTTT.

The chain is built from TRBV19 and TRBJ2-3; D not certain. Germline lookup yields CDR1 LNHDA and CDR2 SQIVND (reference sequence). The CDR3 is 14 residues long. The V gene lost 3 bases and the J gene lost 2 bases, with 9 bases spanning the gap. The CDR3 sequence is CASSIQVNTDTQYF. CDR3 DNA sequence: TGTGCCAGTAGTATCCAGGTGAACACAGATACGCAGTATTTT.

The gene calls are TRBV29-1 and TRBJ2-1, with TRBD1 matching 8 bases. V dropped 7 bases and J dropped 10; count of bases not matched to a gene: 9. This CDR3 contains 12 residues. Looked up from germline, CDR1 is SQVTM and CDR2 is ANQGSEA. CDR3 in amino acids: CSGRTGLWEQFF. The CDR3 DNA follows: TGCAGCGGGAGGACAGGGCTATGGGAGCAGTTCTTC.

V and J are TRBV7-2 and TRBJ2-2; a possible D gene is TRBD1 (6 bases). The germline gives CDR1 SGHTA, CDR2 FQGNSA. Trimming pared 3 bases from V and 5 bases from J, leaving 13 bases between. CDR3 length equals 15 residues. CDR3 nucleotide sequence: TGTGCCAGCAGCTTGGGGGCGGTGAGGACCGGGGAGCTGTTTTTT. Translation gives CASSLGAVRTGELFF.

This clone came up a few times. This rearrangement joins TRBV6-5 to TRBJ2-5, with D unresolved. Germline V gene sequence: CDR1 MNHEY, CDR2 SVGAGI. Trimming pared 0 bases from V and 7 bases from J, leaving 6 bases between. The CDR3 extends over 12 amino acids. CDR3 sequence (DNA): TGTGCCAGCAGTTACTCGCGAGGGACCCAGTACTTC. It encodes CASSYSRGTQYF.

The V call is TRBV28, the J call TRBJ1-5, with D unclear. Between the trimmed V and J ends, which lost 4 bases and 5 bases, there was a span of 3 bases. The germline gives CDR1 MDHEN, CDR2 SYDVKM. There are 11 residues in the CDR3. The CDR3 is CASSSDQPQHF. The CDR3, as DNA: TGTGCCAGCAGTTCCGATCAGCCCCAGCATTTT.

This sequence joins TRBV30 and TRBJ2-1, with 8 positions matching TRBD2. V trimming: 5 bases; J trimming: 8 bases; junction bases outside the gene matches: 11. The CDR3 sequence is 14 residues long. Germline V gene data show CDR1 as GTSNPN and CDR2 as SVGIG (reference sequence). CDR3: CAWSGGTGPHEQFF. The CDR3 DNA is TGTGCCTGGTCGGGGGGGACCGGTCCCCATGAGCAGTTCTTC.

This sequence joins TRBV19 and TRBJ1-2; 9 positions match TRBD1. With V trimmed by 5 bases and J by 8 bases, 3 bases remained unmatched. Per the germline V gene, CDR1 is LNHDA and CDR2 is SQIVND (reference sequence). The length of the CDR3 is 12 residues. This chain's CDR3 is CASSWTGEGYTF. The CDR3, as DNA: TGTGCCAGTAGTTGGACAGGGGAGGGCTACACCTTC.

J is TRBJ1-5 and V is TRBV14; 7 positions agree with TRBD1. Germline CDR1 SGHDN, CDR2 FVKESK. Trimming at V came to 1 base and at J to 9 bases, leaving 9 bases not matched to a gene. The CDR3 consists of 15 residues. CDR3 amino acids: CASSQGQGSLWPQHF. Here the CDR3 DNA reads TGTGCCAGCAGCCAAGGACAGGGTAGTTTGTGGCCCCAGCATTTT.

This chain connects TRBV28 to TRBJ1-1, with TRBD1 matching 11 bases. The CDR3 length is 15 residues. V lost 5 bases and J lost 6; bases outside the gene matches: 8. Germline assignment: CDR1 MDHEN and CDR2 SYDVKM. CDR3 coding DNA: TGTGCCAGCAGTAAGCCCGGGGGACAGGGGGCTGAAGCTTTCTTT. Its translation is CASSKPGGQGAEAFF.

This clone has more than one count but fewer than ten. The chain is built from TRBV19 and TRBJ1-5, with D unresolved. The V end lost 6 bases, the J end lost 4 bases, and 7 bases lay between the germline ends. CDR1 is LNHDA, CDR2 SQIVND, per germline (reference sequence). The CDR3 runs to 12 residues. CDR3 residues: CASSHLNQPQHF. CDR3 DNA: TGTGCCAGTAGCCACCTTAATCAGCCCCAGCATTTT.

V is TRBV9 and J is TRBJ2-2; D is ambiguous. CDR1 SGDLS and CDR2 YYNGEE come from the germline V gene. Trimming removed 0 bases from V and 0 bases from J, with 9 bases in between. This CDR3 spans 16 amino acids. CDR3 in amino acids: CASSVGGWPNTGELFF. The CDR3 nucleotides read TGTGCCAGCAGCGTAGGTGGCTGGCCGAACACCGGGGAGCTGTTTTTT.

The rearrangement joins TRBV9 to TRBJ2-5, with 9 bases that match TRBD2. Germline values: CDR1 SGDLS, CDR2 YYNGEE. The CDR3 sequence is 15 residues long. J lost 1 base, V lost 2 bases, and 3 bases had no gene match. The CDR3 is CASSVPLAGQETQYF. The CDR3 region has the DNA TGTGCCAGCAGCGTCCCACTAGCGGGCCAAGAGACCCAGTACTTC.

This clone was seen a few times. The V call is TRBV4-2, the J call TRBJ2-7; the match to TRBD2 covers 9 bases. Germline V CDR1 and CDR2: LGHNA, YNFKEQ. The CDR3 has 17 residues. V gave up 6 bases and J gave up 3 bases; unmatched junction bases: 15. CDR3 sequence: CASRWLQPGLACYEQYF. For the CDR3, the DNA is TGTGCCAGCAGGTGGCTACAACCGGGACTAGCTTGCTACGAGCAGTACTTC.